The 11 T cell receptor beta chains reported below all come from one sample, sequenced in a study of read filtering for tumor transcriptome and immune sequencing. The library was built from about 370 ng RNA with molecular barcoded adaptors for alpha/delta and beta/gamma chains. Using its own MiXCR run on the reads, TCRdb lists one record per CDR3 protein. The repertoire holds 100,000 to 150,000 distinct CDR3 sequences, with over 10% as singletons. The sample consisted of a population of CD138-negative cells sorted from bone marrow. Every receptor here comes from a donor aged 40 or over with multiple myeloma.

Ten or more counts support this clonotype. J is TRBJ1-2 and V is TRBV5-1; perhaps TRBD1 as D (5 bases). Germline-derived CDR1 and CDR2 are SGHRS and YFSETQ. The CDR3 extends over 14 amino acids. Trimming removed 0 bases at V and 4 bases at J, with 10 bases between. The DNA for the CDR3 is TGCGCCAGCAGCTTGGAGCAGGGCTCCTATGGCTACACCTTC. It yields the protein CASSLEQGSYGYTF.

This clonotype was counted ten times or more. The gene calls are TRBV28 and TRBJ2-7, with 11 bases that match TRBD2. Germline V lookup: CDR1 MDHEN, CDR2 SYDVKM. CDR3 size: 15 residues. Trimming cost V 6 bases and J 5 bases; bases outside gene matches: 9. In nucleotides, the CDR3 is TGTGCCAGCAGCGTAGCGGGAGGGCCGAGAGACGAGCAGTACTTC. It specifies CASSVAGGPRDEQYF.

This chain joins TRBV6-5 and TRBJ1-5; 11 nucleotides line up with TRBD1. From germline, CDR1 is MNHEY and CDR2 SVGAGI. With 6 bases clipped from V and 5 bases from J, the junction kept 6 bases outside the gene matches. The CDR3 is 15 residues long. CDR3 sequence: CASSRGTGGDQPQHF. As DNA, the CDR3 is TGTGCCAGCAGCCGAGGGACAGGGGGAGATCAGCCCCAGCATTTT.

The table lists this clonotype with many counts. The chain carries TRBV13 and TRBJ2-1; TRBD1 matches at 8 bases. V lost 4 bases and J lost 2; bases outside the gene matches: 7. The CDR3 totals 16 residues. Germline values: CDR1 PRHDT, CDR2 FYEKMQ (reference sequence). The DNA for the CDR3 is TGTGCCAGCAGCTCAACTCGGACAGGGACCTACAATGAGCAGTTCTTC. It is translated as CASSSTRTGTYNEQFF.

Ten or more counts support this clonotype. The chain uses TRBV7-2 and TRBJ1-5; TRBD1 agrees at 8 bases. The CDR3 spans 14 residues. The V gene's germline CDR1 is SGHTA and CDR2 FQGNSA. The V and J ends lost 5 bases and 6 bases, in that order; junction bases with no gene match: 6. The DNA of the CDR3 is TGTGCCAGCAGCGACGGGACAGGCGGTCAGCCCCAGCATTTT. Translation: CASSDGTGGQPQHF.

Many counts were recorded for this clonotype. This chain links TRBV7-2 with TRBJ2-7; TRBD1 aligns across 11 bases. V dropped 1 base and J dropped 5; count of bases not matched to a gene: 4. Germline V lookup: CDR1 SGHTA, CDR2 FQGNSA. CDR3 size: 15 residues. The DNA of the CDR3 is TGTGCCAGCAGCTTAGAGGGACAGGGGGTGAACGAGCAGTACTTC. Translated: CASSLEGQGVNEQYF.

Ten or more counts support this clonotype. This CDR3 is CASSSLSRSTDTQYF. In DNA, the CDR3 is TGTGCCAGCAGCTCCCTGAGCAGGAGCACAGATACGCAGTATTTT. This chain joins TRBV7-9 and TRBJ2-3; D gene unclear. Germline V CDR1 and CDR2: SEHNR, FQNEAQ (reference sequence). The length of the CDR3 is 15 residues. V lost 4 bases to trimming and J lost 0 bases, with 11 bases between them.

Many counts were recorded for this clonotype. The chain links TRBV3-1 to TRBJ1-2; a weak D match, TRBD1 (5 bases). CDR1 and CDR2 (germline): LGHDT, YNNKEL (reference sequence). The CDR3 loop spans 14 amino acids. With 0 bases removed from V and 6 bases from J, the gap between germline ends came to 11 bases. Written as DNA, the CDR3 is TGTGCCAGCAGCCAAGACGACGGGGCGCATGGCTACACCTTC. It encodes CASSQDDGAHGYTF.

This clonotype was picked up many times. The V call is TRBV29-1, the J call TRBJ1-4, with D unresolved. Germline V lookup: CDR1 SQVTM, CDR2 ANQGSEA. V was pared by 0 bases and J by 8 bases, with 7 bases between. This CDR3 is built from 12 residues. DNA of the CDR3: TGCAGCGTTGAAGACTTAAGAGAAAAACTGTTTTTT. Its translation: CSVEDLREKLFF.

This clonotype was counted many times. V usage is TRBV7-9 and J usage is TRBJ2-1, with D maybe TRBD2 (5 bases). Germline assignment: CDR1 SEHNR and CDR2 FQNEAQ (reference sequence). V was shortened by 4 bases and J by 9 bases, with 16 bases between the two germline ends. The CDR3 consists of 14 residues. The CDR3 is CASSSQDWIIEQFF. The DNA of the CDR3 is TGTGCCAGCAGCTCCCAGGACTGGATTATTGAGCAGTTCTTC.

The chain combines TRBV7-2 with TRBJ2-1; D is tentatively TRBD1 or TRBD2 (5 bases each). The CDR3 is 15 residues long. Deletions cut 3 bases from V and 6 bases from J, with 15 bases between. Germline V gene data show CDR1 as SGHTA and CDR2 as FQGNSA. Here the CDR3 DNA reads TGTGCCAGCAGCTTGTGGGCAGGGAGATCCAATGAGCAGTTCTTC. Encoded protein: CASSLWAGRSNEQFF.